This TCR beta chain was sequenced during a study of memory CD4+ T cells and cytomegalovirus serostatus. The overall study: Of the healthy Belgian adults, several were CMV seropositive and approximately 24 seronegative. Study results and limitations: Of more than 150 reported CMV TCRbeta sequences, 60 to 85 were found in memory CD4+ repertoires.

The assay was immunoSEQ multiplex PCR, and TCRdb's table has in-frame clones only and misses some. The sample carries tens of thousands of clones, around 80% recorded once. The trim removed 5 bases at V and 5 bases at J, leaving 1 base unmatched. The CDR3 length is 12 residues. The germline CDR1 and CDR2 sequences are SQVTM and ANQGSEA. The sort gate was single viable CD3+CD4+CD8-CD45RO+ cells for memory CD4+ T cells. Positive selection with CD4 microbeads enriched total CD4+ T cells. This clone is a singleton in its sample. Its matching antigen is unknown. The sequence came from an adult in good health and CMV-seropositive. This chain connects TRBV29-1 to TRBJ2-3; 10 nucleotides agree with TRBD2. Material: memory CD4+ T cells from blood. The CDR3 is CSVSGGGDTQYF. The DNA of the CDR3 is TGCAGCGTTAGCGGGGGGGGAGATACGCAGTATTTT.